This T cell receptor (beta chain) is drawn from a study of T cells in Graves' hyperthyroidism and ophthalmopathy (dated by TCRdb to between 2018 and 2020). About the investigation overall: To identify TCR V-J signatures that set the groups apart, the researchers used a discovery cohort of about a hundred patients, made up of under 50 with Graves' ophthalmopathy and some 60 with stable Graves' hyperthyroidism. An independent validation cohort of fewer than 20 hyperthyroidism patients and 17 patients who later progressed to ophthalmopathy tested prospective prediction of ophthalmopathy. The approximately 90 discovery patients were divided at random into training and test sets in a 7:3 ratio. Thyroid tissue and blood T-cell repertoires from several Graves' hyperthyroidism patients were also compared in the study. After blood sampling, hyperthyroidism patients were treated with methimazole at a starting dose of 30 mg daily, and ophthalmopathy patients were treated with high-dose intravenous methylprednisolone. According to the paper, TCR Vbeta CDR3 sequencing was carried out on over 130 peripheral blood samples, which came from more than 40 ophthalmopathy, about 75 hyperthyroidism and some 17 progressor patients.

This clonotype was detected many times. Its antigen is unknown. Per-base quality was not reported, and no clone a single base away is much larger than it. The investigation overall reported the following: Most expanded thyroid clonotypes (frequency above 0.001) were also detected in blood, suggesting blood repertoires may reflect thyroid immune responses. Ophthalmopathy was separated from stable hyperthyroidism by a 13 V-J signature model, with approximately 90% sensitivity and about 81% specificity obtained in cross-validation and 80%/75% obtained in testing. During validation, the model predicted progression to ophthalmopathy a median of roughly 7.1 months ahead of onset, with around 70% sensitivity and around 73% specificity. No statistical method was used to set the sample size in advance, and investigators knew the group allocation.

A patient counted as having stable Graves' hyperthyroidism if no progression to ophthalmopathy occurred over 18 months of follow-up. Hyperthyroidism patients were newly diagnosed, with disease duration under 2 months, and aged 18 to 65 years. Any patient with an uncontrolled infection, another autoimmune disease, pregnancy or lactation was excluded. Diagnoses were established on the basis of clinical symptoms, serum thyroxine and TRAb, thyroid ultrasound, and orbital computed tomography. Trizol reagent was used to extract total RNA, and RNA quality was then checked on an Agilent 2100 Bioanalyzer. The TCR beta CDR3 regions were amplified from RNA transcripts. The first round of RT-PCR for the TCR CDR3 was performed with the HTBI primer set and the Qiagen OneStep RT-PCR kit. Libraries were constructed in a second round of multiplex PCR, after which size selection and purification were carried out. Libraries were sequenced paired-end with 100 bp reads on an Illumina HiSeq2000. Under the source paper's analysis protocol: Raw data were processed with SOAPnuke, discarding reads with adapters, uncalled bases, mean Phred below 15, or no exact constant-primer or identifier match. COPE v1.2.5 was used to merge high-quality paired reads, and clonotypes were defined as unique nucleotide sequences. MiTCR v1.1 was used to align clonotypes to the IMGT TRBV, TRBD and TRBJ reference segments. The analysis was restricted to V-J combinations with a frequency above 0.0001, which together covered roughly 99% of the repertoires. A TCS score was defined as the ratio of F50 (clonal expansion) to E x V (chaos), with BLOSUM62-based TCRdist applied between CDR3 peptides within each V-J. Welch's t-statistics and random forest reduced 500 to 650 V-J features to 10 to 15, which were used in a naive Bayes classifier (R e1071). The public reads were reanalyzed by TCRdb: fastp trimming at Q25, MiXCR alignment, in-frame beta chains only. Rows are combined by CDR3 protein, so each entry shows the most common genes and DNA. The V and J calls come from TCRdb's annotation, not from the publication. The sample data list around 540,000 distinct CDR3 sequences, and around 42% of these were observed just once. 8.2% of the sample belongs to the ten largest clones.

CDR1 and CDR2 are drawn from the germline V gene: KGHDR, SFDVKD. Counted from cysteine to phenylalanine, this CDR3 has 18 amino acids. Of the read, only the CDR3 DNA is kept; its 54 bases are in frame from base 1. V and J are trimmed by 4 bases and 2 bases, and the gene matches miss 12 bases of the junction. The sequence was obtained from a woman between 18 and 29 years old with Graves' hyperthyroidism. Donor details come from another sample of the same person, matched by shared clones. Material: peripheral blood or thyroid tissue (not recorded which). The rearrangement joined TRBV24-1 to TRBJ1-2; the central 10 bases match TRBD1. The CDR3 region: CATSDFPGTGDLNYGYTF. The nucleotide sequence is TGTGCCACCAGTGACTTCCCCGGGACAGGGGACTTGAACTATGGCTACACCTTC.